The 30 T cell receptor beta chains below come from one sample, sequenced in a study of Ad26.COV2.S vaccination and SARS-CoV-2 variants. The table came from immunoSEQ multiplex PCR; TCRdb's copy has only in-frame clones and leaves some out. The top ten hold about 5% of the sample, which has roughly 300,000 clones, roughly 89% seen once. Treatment given: roughly 20 received Ad26.COV2.S at low or high dose, single or two shots; 5 received placebo; per-sample allocation not given. Each sample was drawn 63 days after the first injection (of vaccine or placebo). The material sequenced was peripheral blood, taken in a trial of Ad26.COV2.S vaccine versus placebo. These receptors all come from a person between 18 and 65 years old who received the Ad26.COV2.S COVID-19 vaccine or a placebo.

This chain joins TRBV5-8 and TRBJ2-1; D unresolved. V was clipped by 3 bases and J by 7 bases, with 14 bases between them. From germline, CDR1 is SGHTS and CDR2 YDEGEE. CDR3 size: 14 residues. CDR3 amino acids: CASSSSGLRNEQFF. CDR3 nucleotide sequence: TGTGCCAGCAGCTCGTCGGGTCTCAGGAATGAGCAGTTCTTC.

The rearrangement joins TRBV24-1 to TRBJ2-5; possibly TRBD1 for D (6 bases). The CDR3 is 14 amino acids. V was trimmed by 6 bases and J by 4 bases, leaving 14 bases between them. CDR1 and CDR2 from the germline V gene are KGHDR and SFDVKD. CDR3 residues: CATSKQGGTETQYF. In DNA form, the CDR3 reads TGTGCCACCAGTAAACAGGGTGGTACAGAGACCCAGTACTTC.

The chain carries TRBV19 and TRBJ2-2; D is unclear. Deletions cut 7 bases from V and 0 bases from J, with 9 bases between. This CDR3 is 14 amino acids long. Germline CDR1 reads LNHDA; CDR2 reads SQIVND (reference sequence). The CDR3 loop reads CASIGHTNTGELFF. CDR3 nucleotides: TGTGCCAGTATAGGGCATACGAACACCGGGGAGCTGTTTTTT.

V is TRBV30 and J is TRBJ2-7; 9 nucleotides match TRBD1. V lost 2 bases, J lost 7 bases, and 15 bases stayed unmatched. The CDR3 sequence is 16 residues long. Germline V gene data show CDR1 as GTSNPN and CDR2 as SVGIG (reference sequence). The CDR3 protein is CAWSKLVQGALREQYF. CDR3 nucleotides: TGTGCCTGGAGTAAATTAGTACAGGGGGCATTGAGGGAGCAGTACTTC.

Only one count was recorded for this clone. The CDR3 here is CASSAAGWTGELFF. The CDR3 nucleotides read TGTGCCAGCAGCGCCGCCGGTTGGACCGGGGAGCTGTTTTTT. The chain uses TRBV11-2 and TRBJ2-2; D is unclear. Trimming removed 5 bases at V and 5 bases at J, with 12 bases between. The CDR3 runs to 14 residues. Germline CDR1 reads SGHAT; CDR2 reads FQNNGV. The variable domain in full, completed from reference TRBV11-2 and TRBJ2-2, reads EAGVAQSPRYKIIEKRQSVAFWCNPISGHATLYWYQQILGQGPKLLIQFQNNGVVDDSQLPKDRFSAERLKGVDSTLKIQPAKLEDSAVYLCASSAAGWTGELFFGEGSRLTVL.

The CDR3: CASSQDRGNTEAFF. The CDR3 DNA reads as TGTGCCAGCTCACAGGACAGGGGAAACACTGAAGCTTTCTTT. This sequence joins TRBV18 and TRBJ1-1; 9 nucleotides line up with TRBD1. Trimming took 4 bases from V and 2 from J; bases not matched to a gene: 2. The CDR3 loop spans 14 amino acids. The germline V gene has CDR1 KGHSH and CDR2 LQKENI.

The chain combines TRBV30 with TRBJ2-6; 8 bases fit TRBD2. J was trimmed by 4 bases and V by 3 bases; bases with no gene match: 5. The CDR3 extends over 15 amino acids. Looked up from germline, CDR1 is GTSNPN and CDR2 is SVGIG (reference sequence). The CDR3 region is CAWRGLGSGANVLTF. In nucleotides, the CDR3 is TGTGCCTGGAGGGGACTAGGCTCAGGGGCCAACGTCCTGACTTTC. The full variable domain, with the rest looked up from reference TRBV30 and TRBJ2-6, is SQTIHQWPATLVQPVGSPLSLECTVEGTSNPNLYWYRQAAGRGLQLLFYSVGIGQISSEVPQNLSASRPQDRQFILSSKKLLLSDSGFYLCAWRGLGSGANVLTFGAGSRLTVL.

The chain joins TRBV14 to TRBJ1-4; D call uncertain. V was pared by 0 bases and J by 1 base, with 6 bases between. CDR1 is SGHDN and CDR2 is FVKESK in the germline V gene. CDR3 length: 15 residues. CDR3 sequence reads: CASSQESRTNEKLFF. The CDR3 nucleotides read TGTGCCAGCAGCCAAGAGTCCAGAACTAATGAAAAACTGTTTTTT.

The rearrangement links TRBV6-2 or TRBV6-3 to TRBJ1-1; D unresolved. Germline V gene sequence: CDR1 MNHEY, CDR2 SVGEGT. The germline V and J ends were trimmed by 0 bases and 6 bases, with 14 bases remaining between them. This CDR3 spans 15 amino acids. The CDR3 protein is CASSYSGSLNAEAFF. In nucleotides, the CDR3 is TGTGCCAGCAGTTACTCTGGCTCATTAAACGCTGAAGCTTTCTTT.

This clone was seen once. The rearrangement joins TRBV9 to TRBJ2-1; tentatively, D is TRBD1 (7 bases). The CDR3 covers 13 residues. The V gene lost 4 bases and the J gene lost 10 bases, with 15 bases spanning the gap. CDR1 is SGDLS, CDR2 YYNGEE, per germline. As DNA, the CDR3 is TGTGCCAGCAGCTCTAGACAGGGAGGCGAGCAGTTCTTC. Translation: CASSSRQGGEQFF.

This chain connects TRBV11-3 to TRBJ2-1; TRBD2 is a possible D gene (6 bases). Per the germline V gene, CDR1 is SGHNT and CDR2 is YENEEA. V dropped 6 bases and J dropped 9 bases, with 15 bases sitting between them. The CDR3 covers 13 residues. Here the CDR3 reads CASSLGREREQFF. The CDR3 coding sequence is TGTGCCAGCAGTCTAGGGCGGGAACGTGAGCAGTTCTTC.

J is TRBJ2-2 and V is TRBV27, with a weak D call TRBD2 (6 bases). The CDR3 is 14 amino acids. V lost 6 bases and J lost 5, with 13 bases in between. The germline V gene has CDR1 MNHEY and CDR2 SMNVEV (reference sequence). CDR3 loop: CASRALGGTGELFF. The CDR3 region has the DNA TGTGCCAGCAGGGCCCTCGGGGGTACCGGGGAGCTGTTTTTT.

CDR3 sequence: CASSKPGQGKDTQYF. CDR3 DNA sequence: TGTGCCAGCAGTAAACCGGGACAGGGAAAAGATACGCAGTATTTT. The chain is built from TRBV28 and TRBJ2-3; 9 nucleotides align to TRBD1. The CDR3 totals 15 residues. With 5 bases clipped from V and 5 bases from J, the junction kept 8 bases outside the gene matches. Germline CDR1 is MDHEN and CDR2 is SYDVKM.

V is TRBV14 and J is TRBJ2-3; tentative D call: TRBD2 (6 bases). V was trimmed by 1 base and J by 0 bases, leaving 11 bases between them. The CDR3 is 16 residues long. Germline V gene lookup returns CDR1 SGHDN and CDR2 FVKESK. The CDR3 region has the DNA TGTGCCAGCAGCCAAGCTCTAGGGACTAGCACAGATACGCAGTATTTT. Its translation is CASSQALGTSTDTQYF.

There are a few counts of this clone. The V gene is TRBV28, the J gene TRBJ1-3, with 7 bases that match TRBD1. Germline CDR1 is MDHEN and CDR2 is SYDVKM. After removal of 5 bases from V and 2 bases from J, the junction contained 3 bases not matched to a gene. CDR3 length equals 14 residues. The CDR3 DNA reads TGTGCCAGCAGTCCAACAGGGGCTGGAAACACCATATATTTT. Protein: CASSPTGAGNTIYF.

The chain joins TRBV10-2 to TRBJ2-1, with 11 bases fitting TRBD2. This CDR3 comprises 18 residues. Germline V gives CDR1 WSHSY, CDR2 SAAADI. V trimming: 0 bases; J trimming: 4 bases; junction bases outside the gene matches: 8. This CDR3 reads CASSESLAGGLGYNEQFF. CDR3 in DNA: TGCGCCAGCAGTGAGTCGTTAGCGGGAGGGTTGGGATACAATGAGCAGTTCTTC.

The V gene is TRBV15, the J gene TRBJ2-3; TRBD2 agrees at 8 bases. This CDR3 is 16 amino acids long. Trimming removed 0 bases from V and 2 bases from J; junction bases left unmatched: 4. From germline, CDR1 is LNHNV and CDR2 YYDKDF (reference sequence). In DNA form, the CDR3 reads TGTGCCACCAGCAGAGAAACTAGCGGTAACACAGATACGCAGTATTTT. Translation: CATSRETSGNTDTQYF.

This sequence joins TRBV9 and TRBJ1-6; tentative D call: TRBD1 (5 bases). The CDR3 consists of 19 residues. Germline V gene data show CDR1 as SGDLS and CDR2 as YYNGEE. With 3 bases removed from V and 5 bases from J, the gap between germline ends came to 24 bases. As DNA, the CDR3 is TGTGCCAGCAGCGGACGAGTTATGATTCGGGACGCAGATAATTCACCCCTCCACTTT. Protein: CASSGRVMIRDADNSPLHF.

The chain is built from TRBV3-1 (or the pseudogene TRBV3-2) and TRBJ1-6; no clear D gene. CDR1 is LGHDT and CDR2 is YNNKEL in the germline V gene (reference sequence). The CDR3 covers 15 residues. Trimming shortened V by 0 bases and J by 7 bases, and 10 bases separated the two germline ends. CDR3 in amino acids: CASSQEKGYNSPLHF. The DNA of the CDR3 is TGTGCCAGCAGCCAAGAAAAGGGCTACAATTCACCCCTCCACTTT.

The chain is built from TRBV6-5 and TRBJ2-7, with TRBD1 matching over 11 bases. The ends lost 6 bases at V and 4 bases at J; junction bases unmatched: 8. The CDR3 spans 15 residues. Germline V gives CDR1 MNHEY, CDR2 SVGAGI. In DNA form, the CDR3 reads TGTGCCAGCAGCGGAGGGACAGGGGGTTTTTACGAGCAGTACTTC. Translation: CASSGGTGGFYEQYF.

J is TRBJ1-3 and V is TRBV4-2; 7 bases fit TRBD1. There are 18 residues in the CDR3. Germline CDR1 is LGHNA and CDR2 is YNFKEQ. Trimming took 0 bases from V and 0 from J; bases not matched to a gene: 8. CDR3: CASSQDEWDSLSGNTIYF. CDR3 DNA sequence: TGTGCCAGCAGCCAAGATGAGTGGGACAGCCTCTCTGGAAACACCATATATTTT.

The chain couples TRBV7-9 to TRBJ2-7; either TRBD1 or TRBD2 may fit D (6 bases each). V was shortened by 1 base and J by 7 bases, with 11 bases between the two germline ends. Germline CDR1 SEHNR, CDR2 FQNEAQ (reference sequence). This CDR3 has 13 residues. CDR3 in amino acids: CASSLDRAGEQYF. CDR3 DNA sequence: TGTGCCAGCAGCTTAGACAGGGCGGGGGAGCAGTACTTC.

V and J are TRBV5-1 and TRBJ2-7; no clear D. CDR1 SGHRS and CDR2 YFSETQ come from the germline V gene. The V and J ends lost 0 bases and 5 bases respectively, with 3 bases between them. The CDR3 runs 11 residues. The CDR3 here is CASSLADEQYF. The CDR3 bases are TGCGCCAGCAGCTTGGCGGACGAGCAGTACTTC.

V is TRBV5-1 and J is TRBJ2-1; 8 nucleotides match TRBD1. The CDR3 extends over 15 amino acids. V lost 2 bases to trimming and J lost 3 bases; unmatched junction nucleotides: 4. Germline CDR1 is SGHRS and CDR2 is YFSETQ. CDR3: CASSFDRGFYNEQFF. The CDR3 coding sequence is TGCGCCAGCAGCTTCGACAGGGGCTTCTACAATGAGCAGTTCTTC.

This clone was found once. The V and J genes are TRBV18 and TRBJ2-1; perhaps TRBD2 as D (6 bases). Germline V gives CDR1 KGHSH, CDR2 LQKENI. V lost 6 bases to trimming and J lost 0 bases, with 18 bases between them. CDR3 length equals 17 residues. Here the CDR3 reads CASSPSFGTDSYNEQFF. The CDR3 nucleotides read TGTGCCAGCTCCCCTTCTTTCGGGACTGACTCCTACAATGAGCAGTTCTTC.

V is TRBV28 and J is TRBJ2-7; a weak D match, TRBD2 (5 bases). Deletions cut 6 bases from V and 2 bases from J, with 14 bases between. CDR3 length: 14 residues. The germline CDR1 and CDR2 sequences are MDHEN and SYDVKM. As DNA, the CDR3 is TGTGCCAGCAGGACCTTCGCGGGTACCTACGAGCAGTACTTC. It is translated as CASRTFAGTYEQYF.

CDR3 in amino acids: CASSRGSQETQYF. The CDR3 bases are TGTGCCAGCAGTAGAGGATCCCAAGAGACCCAGTACTTC. The chain recombines TRBV25-1 with TRBJ2-5; D remains unclear. Germline V gives CDR1 MGHDK, CDR2 SYGVNS. The ends were cut back, 5 bases at V and 1 base at J, with 8 bases in the middle. The CDR3 length is 13 residues. Supplemented by reference TRBV25-1 and TRBJ2-5, the full variable domain reads EADIYQTPRYLVIGTGKKITLECSQTMGHDKMYWYQQDPGMELHLIHYSYGVNSTEKGDLSSESTVSRIRTEHFPLTLESARPSHTSQYLCASSRGSQETQYFGPGTRLLVL.

This chain uses TRBV7-2 with TRBJ1-1; D perhaps matches TRBD1 (6 bases). Between the trimmed V and J ends, which lost 4 bases and 1 base, there was a span of 19 bases. This CDR3 has 17 residues. Germline CDR1 is SGHTA and CDR2 is FQGNSA. For the CDR3, the DNA is TGTGCCAGCAGCTCCCTTCATCCGGGCAGGGGGAACACTGAAGCTTTCTTT. Its protein product is CASSSLHPGRGNTEAFF.

This chain uses TRBV9 with TRBJ2-1, with TRBD2 matching 10 bases. V shed 0 bases and J 4 bases; nucleotides not matched to a gene: 4. From germline, CDR1 is SGDLS and CDR2 YYNGEE. CDR3 length equals 16 residues. The CDR3 coding sequence is TGTGCCAGCAGCGTAGGGGGGACTAGCGTATACAATGAGCAGTTCTTC. This translates into CASSVGGTSVYNEQFF.

As regards this clone: In the same sample, other DNA sequences code for this CDR3. The rearrangement uses TRBV24-1 and TRBJ2-1; 7 bases map to TRBD1. This CDR3 comprises 14 residues. With V trimmed by 5 bases and J by 0 bases, 0 bases remained unmatched. CDR1 is KGHDR and CDR2 is SFDVKD in the germline V gene. CDR3 in amino acids: CATSAGGSYNEQFF. In nucleotides, the CDR3 is TGTGCCACCAGTGCAGGGGGCTCCTACAATGAGCAGTTCTTC.